This entry lists 6 T cell receptor beta chains sequenced from one sample in a study of blood T cell repertoires in COVID-19. This table comes from immunoSEQ multiplex PCR, and its TCRdb copy is limited to in-frame clones, with some not included. The sample has approximately 480,000 clones, about 88% seen once. Sequencing was performed on peripheral blood. The receptors here all came from a man aged 18 to 29 with COVID-19, enrolled during active disease.

This rearrangement joins TRBV9 to TRBJ1-2; D uncertain. This CDR3 spans 13 amino acids. The germline gives CDR1 SGDLS, CDR2 YYNGEE. V shed 0 bases and J shed 8 bases, with 11 bases lying between them. CDR3 coding DNA: TGTGCCAGCAGCGTAGCTTTTGAGGGCGGCTACACCTTC. It yields the protein CASSVAFEGGYTF.

The rearrangement joins TRBV7-9 to TRBJ1-2, with D unclear. The CDR3 has 13 residues. Germline V lookup: CDR1 SEHNR, CDR2 FQNEAQ (reference sequence). V was trimmed by 0 bases and J by 6 bases, leaving 8 bases between them. CDR3 protein: CASSLAAENGYTF. CDR3 coding DNA: TGTGCCAGCAGCTTAGCTGCGGAAAATGGCTACACCTTC.

This clone was counted a single time. CDR3 coding DNA: TGCGCCAGCAGCCAAGATAAGGCGGTCACTAGCGGGAGTTCCTACGAGCAGTACTTC. Amino acid sequence: CASSQDKAVTSGSSYEQYF. The chain employs TRBV4-1 and TRBJ2-7; 11 nucleotides align to TRBD2. The junction had 11 bases not matched to a gene; V was cut back by 0 bases and J by 1 base. The germline CDR1 and CDR2 sequences are MGHRA and YSYEKL. This CDR3 has 19 residues.

CDR3 nucleotide sequence: TGTGCCACCAGCAGAGAAGGGGTCCGTGAAAAACTGTTTTTT. Its translation is CATSREGVREKLFF. The chain has TRBV15 and TRBJ1-4, with a possible D match to TRBD1 (5 bases). CDR1 and CDR2 from the germline V gene are LNHNV and YYDKDF (reference sequence). The CDR3 contains 14 residues. V lost 0 bases and J lost 7, with 9 bases in between.

V gene TRBV7-3 combines with J gene TRBJ2-3; 7 bases line up with TRBD2. Trimming took 4 bases from V and 4 from J; bases not matched to a gene: 2. This CDR3 has 13 residues. Germline values: CDR1 SGHTA, CDR2 FQGTGA. The CDR3 is CASSSSGADTQYF. CDR3 bases: TGTGCCAGCAGCTCAAGCGGGGCAGATACGCAGTATTTT.

This sequence joins TRBV5-1 and TRBJ2-1; TRBD2 matches at 8 bases. J was trimmed by 6 bases and V by 1 base; bases with no gene match: 6. The CDR3 has 15 residues. Germline assignment: CDR1 SGHRS and CDR2 YFSETQ. DNA of the CDR3: TGCGCCAGCAGCTTGTTGTCGGGAGGGCCCAATGAGCAGTTCTTC. This sequence encodes CASSLLSGGPNEQFF.